The 21 T cell receptor beta chains in this list originate from one sample, sequenced in a study of T cells in Graves' hyperthyroidism and ophthalmopathy. RNA transcripts served as the template for amplifying TCR beta CDR3 regions. The HTBI primer set served for first-round RT-PCR of the TCR CDR3. TCRdb redid the calling of the multiplex PCR reads with MiXCR, one entry per CDR3 protein. The data hold 450,000 to 600,000 distinct CDR3 sequences, with about 15% observed a single time. Sequenced material: blood. The receptors were sampled from a woman in her thirties or forties with Graves' hyperthyroidism.

At least ten counts were recorded for this clonotype. This chain connects TRBV12-3 or TRBV12-4 to TRBJ1-5, with D maybe TRBD1 (5 bases). Trimming cost V 3 bases and J 2 bases, with 11 bases left between them. CDR3 length: 15 residues. As DNA, the CDR3 is TGTGCCAGCAGTTTGGGGGGTAGAGGCAATCAGCCCCAGCATTTT. It codes for CASSLGGRGNQPQHF.

This clonotype was detected many times. The chain carries TRBV2 and TRBJ2-4, with 7 positions matching TRBD1. The V gene's germline CDR1 is SNHLY and CDR2 FYNNEI. The CDR3 is 15 residues long. With V trimmed by 5 bases and J by 1 base, 5 bases remained unmatched. The CDR3 spells CASSRQGTAKNIQYF. The CDR3, as DNA: TGTGCCAGCAGTCGACAGGGAACGGCCAAAAACATTCAGTACTTC.

Only a few counts were recorded for this clonotype. This chain connects TRBV4-2 to TRBJ1-3; a possible D gene is TRBD1 (5 bases). The germline gives CDR1 LGHNA, CDR2 YNFKEQ. V was cut by 0 bases and J by 1 base, with 7 bases left in between. The CDR3 is 15 amino acids. The CDR3 DNA is TGTGCCAGCAGCCAAGACGGGACTTCTGGAAACACCATATATTTT. Its translation: CASSQDGTSGNTIYF.

Ten or more counts support this clonotype. V gene TRBV20-1 combines with J gene TRBJ2-1; D might be TRBD2 (6 bases). In germline, CDR1 is DFQATT, CDR2 SNEGSKA (reference sequence). The length of the CDR3 is 15 residues. Trimming pared 1 base from V and 7 bases from J, leaving 17 bases between. In DNA, the CDR3 is TGCAGTGCTAGAGCCCGGGACTTCGCGATAAATGAGCAGTTCTTC. It yields the protein CSARARDFAINEQFF.

This clonotype was observed a handful of times. The chain is built from TRBV5-1 and TRBJ2-2, with D perhaps TRBD1 (6 bases). The CDR3 contains 12 residues. Trimming left V 7 bases short and J 5 bases short, with 9 bases between. The germline CDR1 and CDR2 sequences are SGHRS and YFSETQ. The CDR3 bases are TGCGCCAGCCCAGGGGATACCGGGGAGCTGTTTTTT. Translating gives CASPGDTGELFF.

The V call is TRBV5-1, the J call TRBJ2-1, with TRBD2 matching over 11 bases. CDR3 length equals 17 residues. V trimming: 0 bases; J trimming: 9 bases; junction bases outside the gene matches: 11. Germline V lookup: CDR1 SGHRS, CDR2 YFSETQ. For the CDR3, the DNA is TGCGCCAGCAGCTTGGCGAGGTTAGCGGGAGGGCCGAGTGAGCAGTTCTTC. Encoded protein: CASSLARLAGGPSEQFF.

There are many counts of this clonotype. The chain couples TRBV7-2 to TRBJ2-1, with 9 bases fitting TRBD2. From germline, CDR1 is SGHTA and CDR2 FQGNSA. Unmatched junction bases numbered 5, after V lost 5 bases and J lost 3 bases. This CDR3 comprises 15 residues. The CDR3 DNA is TGTGCCAGCAGCCCCTTGACTAGCGGCTACAATGAGCAGTTCTTC. This sequence encodes CASSPLTSGYNEQFF.

This clonotype showed up many times. V is TRBV27 and J is TRBJ1-1; 8 bases are a match to TRBD1. Germline V gene sequence: CDR1 MNHEY, CDR2 SMNVEV (reference sequence). The CDR3 covers 14 residues. V trimming: 8 bases; J trimming: 0 bases; junction bases outside the gene matches: 5. The CDR3 coding sequence is TGTGCCAGCGGGGACAGGTCCGTGAACACTGAAGCTTTCTTT. It translates to CASGDRSVNTEAFF.

Many counts were recorded for this clonotype. The chain is built from TRBV5-8 and TRBJ2-3; possibly TRBD2 for D (6 bases). This CDR3 is 15 amino acids long. Germline-derived CDR1 and CDR2 are SGHTS and YDEGEE. V dropped 2 bases and J dropped 0 bases, with 10 bases sitting between them. The CDR3 bases are TGTGCCAGCAGCTTTCTTAGCGGAAGCACAGATACGCAGTATTTT. It encodes CASSFLSGSTDTQYF. Variable domain in full (rest from reference TRBV5-8 and TRBJ2-3): EAGVTQSPTHLIKTRGQQATLRCSPISGHTSVYWYQQALGLGLQFLLWYDEGEERNRGNFPPRFSGRQFPNYSSELNVNALELEDSALYLCASSFLSGSTDTQYFGPGTRLTVL.

In its sample, this clonotype was seen many times. CDR3 residues: CSAGEASGRYEQYF. In nucleotides, the CDR3 is TGCAGTGCCGGAGAGGCTAGCGGGAGGTACGAGCAGTACTTC. The V gene is TRBV20-1, the J gene TRBJ2-7, with 11 bases aligning to TRBD2. The CDR3 has 14 amino acids. Germline V lookup: CDR1 DFQATT, CDR2 SNEGSKA (reference sequence). The trim removed 6 bases at V and 4 bases at J, leaving 8 bases unmatched.

This clonotype has at least ten counts. The chain employs TRBV2 and TRBJ1-4, with no clear D. The V end lost 8 bases, the J end lost 5 bases, and 12 bases lay between the germline ends. The V gene's germline CDR1 is SNHLY and CDR2 FYNNEI. CDR3 length: 13 residues. CDR3 DNA: TGTGCCAGCGTCGGGTTCTTAAATGAAAAACTGTTTTTT. This sequence encodes CASVGFLNEKLFF.

This clonotype was counted a few times. The chain is built from TRBV2 and TRBJ1-6, with 7 positions matching TRBD1. This CDR3 has 15 amino acids. With 6 bases clipped from V and 5 bases from J, the junction kept 7 bases outside the gene matches. Germline V lookup: CDR1 SNHLY, CDR2 FYNNEI. CDR3 region: CASRGQPEHNSPLHF. The CDR3 coding sequence is TGTGCCAGCAGGGGACAGCCGGAACATAATTCACCCCTCCACTTT.

The CDR3 loop reads CSAHSGTRSGANVLTF. The DNA of the CDR3 is TGCAGTGCCCACTCCGGGACACGCTCTGGGGCCAACGTCCTGACTTTC. The genes are TRBV20-1 and TRBJ2-6, with D possibly being TRBD1 (6 bases). CDR3 length: 16 amino acids. With 6 bases removed from V and 0 bases from J, the gap between germline ends came to 15 bases. The germline CDR1 and CDR2 sequences are DFQATT and SNEGSKA (reference sequence).

At least ten counts were recorded for this clonotype. The chain has TRBV5-1 and TRBJ1-1; D remains unclear. CDR3 length: 14 amino acids. Germline-derived CDR1 and CDR2 are SGHRS and YFSETQ. The V and J ends lost 2 bases and 1 base respectively, with 9 bases between them. The CDR3: CASSFSGKNTEAFF. CDR3 in DNA: TGCGCCAGCAGCTTTTCGGGGAAGAACACTGAAGCTTTCTTT.

V and J are TRBV9 and TRBJ2-1; 7 bases are a match to TRBD2. V gave up 4 bases and J gave up 4 bases; unmatched junction bases: 17. Germline assignment: CDR1 SGDLS and CDR2 YYNGEE. This CDR3 is built from 18 residues. The CDR3 DNA sequence: TGTGCCAGCAGCCAAACGGGGCTAGCGGATTTCTTATACAATGAGCAGTTCTTC. As protein: CASSQTGLADFLYNEQFF.

This sequence joins TRBV10-1 and TRBJ2-4, with TRBD1 as a possible D gene (6 bases). Germline CDR1 is WNHNN and CDR2 is SYGVQD (reference sequence). The ends were cut back, 6 bases at V and 9 bases at J, with 18 bases in the middle. The CDR3 contains 14 residues. This chain's CDR3 is CASSTGTNAGIQYF. The CDR3 DNA sequence: TGCGCCAGCAGCACCGGGACAAACGCCGGCATTCAGTACTTC.

Ten or more counts support this clonotype. This chain uses TRBV5-6 with TRBJ2-2; no reliable D call. V shed 1 base and J shed 5 bases, with 15 bases lying between them. The length of the CDR3 is 16 residues. Germline CDR1 is SGHDT and CDR2 is YYEEEE. The CDR3 here is CASSLIGSGGTGELFF. Written as DNA, the CDR3 is TGTGCCAGCAGCTTGATCGGGTCAGGCGGAACCGGGGAGCTGTTTTTT.

There are a few counts of this clonotype. V is TRBV5-1 and J is TRBJ2-7; a possible D gene is TRBD2 (6 bases). Germline V lookup: CDR1 SGHRS, CDR2 YFSETQ. The CDR3 has 13 residues. V dropped 7 bases and J dropped 2 bases, with 13 bases sitting between them. The CDR3 nucleotides read TGCGCCAGCGGGCTTAGCGGCCCCTACGAGCAGTACTTC. Its translation: CASGLSGPYEQYF.

The V and J genes are TRBV20-1 and TRBJ2-1, with 13 positions matching TRBD2. The ends lost 1 base at V and 7 bases at J; junction bases unmatched: 1. This CDR3 spans 14 amino acids. In germline, CDR1 is DFQATT, CDR2 SNEGSKA (reference sequence). This CDR3 is CSARGTSGSNEQFF. The CDR3 DNA sequence: TGCAGTGCTAGAGGGACTAGCGGGAGTAATGAGCAGTTCTTC.

This clonotype was recorded a few times. The rearrangement joins TRBV9 to TRBJ1-1; D is unclear. Germline CDR1 and CDR2: SGDLS and YYNGEE. V lost 0 bases and J 1 base, leaving 7 bases between the germline ends. The CDR3 has 14 amino acids. CDR3 loop: CASSVEPTNTEAFF. DNA for the CDR3: TGTGCCAGCAGCGTAGAGCCCACGAACACTGAAGCTTTCTTT.

This clonotype was seen at least ten times. The CDR3 nucleotides read TGCAGTGCTACAGGACTAGCGAGCACAGATACGCAGTATTTT. The encoded protein is CSATGLASTDTQYF. The chain links TRBV20-1 to TRBJ2-3, with TRBD2 matching over 9 bases. Germline V gene sequence: CDR1 DFQATT, CDR2 SNEGSKA (reference sequence). V dropped 4 bases and J dropped 0; count of bases not matched to a gene: 2. This CDR3 is built from 14 residues.